Each of the 13 T cell receptor beta chains below was sequenced from the same sample in a study of blood T cells in healthy people across ages. Next came a second PCR, run for about 7 to 12 cycles, which used a sample-barcoded 5' primer along with a J-beta primer mix. TCRdb re-called the 5' RACE reads through MiXCR, storing one row per CDR3 protein. The table lists about 640,000 distinct CDR3 sequences, under 70% of them singletons, with 30% to 45% in the top ten. The sequenced sample was blood. These receptors were obtained from a man in his fifties or sixties in good health.

This sequence joins TRBV4-1 and TRBJ1-2; 7 nucleotides align to TRBD1. The CDR3 has 14 residues. Germline loops: CDR1 MGHRA, CDR2 YSYEKL. V gave up 2 bases and J gave up 7 bases; unmatched junction bases: 7. CDR3 sequence reads: CASSQQTGIGGYTF. CDR3 nucleotide sequence: TGCGCCAGCAGCCAACAGACAGGGATCGGTGGCTACACCTTC.

This clonotype was seen a single time. This chain joins TRBV5-1 and TRBJ2-1; 14 positions agree with TRBD2. V was pared by 5 bases and J by 0 bases, with 10 bases of the junction left unmatched. Germline loops: CDR1 SGHRS, CDR2 YFSETQ. The CDR3 runs to 19 residues. DNA of the CDR3: TGCGCCAGCAGATCCGAGGGACTAGCGGGAGAAAGCTCCTACAATGAGCAGTTCTTC. This codes for CASRSEGLAGESSYNEQFF.

This clonotype has more than one count but fewer than ten. The rearrangement uses TRBV2 and TRBJ2-6; 8 nucleotides align to TRBD1. In germline, CDR1 is SNHLY, CDR2 FYNNEI. This CDR3 has 14 residues. J gave up 4 bases and V 10 bases, and 6 bases lay outside the gene matches. The CDR3 sequence: CATATGAGANVLTF. The CDR3 region has the DNA TGTGCCACCGCGACAGGGGCAGGGGCCAACGTCCTGACTTTC.

This clonotype appeared a few times. This sequence joins TRBV12-3 or TRBV12-4 and TRBJ2-6; 12 nucleotides match TRBD2. The V and J ends lost 5 bases and 2 bases, in that order; junction bases with no gene match: 4. The CDR3 covers 17 residues. The CDR3 is CASSPLAGGPGANVLTF. CDR3 sequence (DNA): TGTGCCAGCAGTCCCCTAGCGGGGGGGCCTGGGGCCAACGTCCTGACTTTC.

This chain joins TRBV6-1 and TRBJ2-1; TRBD1 might be the D (6 bases). This CDR3 spans 13 amino acids. Looked up from germline, CDR1 is MNHNS and CDR2 is SASEGT. Deletions cut 6 bases from V and 5 bases from J, with 11 bases between. Written as DNA, the CDR3 is TGTGCCAGCAGGTCGACAGGTGACAATGAGCAGTTCTTC. It translates to CASRSTGDNEQFF.

V and J are TRBV2 and TRBJ2-5, with a weak D call TRBD1 (6 bases). Germline values: CDR1 SNHLY, CDR2 FYNNEI. V was clipped by 11 bases and J by 11 bases, with 27 bases between them. The CDR3 runs 14 residues. The CDR3 DNA reads TGTGCCTCTCAAGCTACGAGACAGGACAATGAGCAGTACTTC. It specifies CASQATRQDNEQYF.

The chain recombines TRBV10-3 with TRBJ2-5, with TRBD1 matching over 7 bases. Trimming cost V 4 bases and J 2 bases; bases outside gene matches: 7. In germline, CDR1 is ENHRY, CDR2 SYGVKD. This CDR3 contains 15 residues. The CDR3 nucleotides read TGTGCCATCAGTGGGACCAGGGGGAGTCAAGAGACCCAGTACTTC. Protein product: CAISGTRGSQETQYF.

This clonotype was picked up a small number of times. The chain is built from TRBV5-4 and TRBJ2-4; 9 bases align to TRBD1. Germline CDR1 and CDR2: SGHNT and YYREEE (reference sequence). V gave up 3 bases and J gave up 8 bases; unmatched junction bases: 3. The CDR3 is made up of 13 amino acids. The CDR3 bases are TGTGCCAGCAGCTGGGACAGGGAAGACATTCAGTACTTC. This gives the protein CASSWDREDIQYF.

V gene TRBV10-1 combines with J gene TRBJ2-7; the D gene is possibly TRBD2 (5 bases). From germline, CDR1 is WNHNN and CDR2 SYGVQD (reference sequence). The CDR3 loop spans 14 amino acids. V lost 0 bases to trimming and J lost 6 bases, with 12 bases between them. In DNA form, the CDR3 reads TGCGCCAGCAGTGAGTCTCGGGAAGCTACCGAGCAGTACTTC. Amino acids: CASSESREATEQYF.

The chain employs TRBV9 and TRBJ1-1; D is unresolved. This CDR3 has 13 residues. The V gene's germline CDR1 is SGDLS and CDR2 YYNGEE. V dropped 2 bases and J dropped 4 bases, with 9 bases sitting between them. CDR3 sequence reads: CASSVLVSTEAFF. For the CDR3, the DNA is TGTGCCAGCAGCGTCTTGGTGAGCACTGAAGCTTTCTTT.

This sequence joins TRBV4-1 and TRBJ2-7; 7 positions agree with TRBD2. The junction had 5 bases not matched to a gene; V was cut back by 4 bases and J by 2 bases. CDR1 and CDR2 (germline): MGHRA, YSYEKL. The CDR3 covers 14 residues. CDR3 residues: CASSRSGTAYEQYF. Written as DNA, the CDR3 is TGCGCCAGCAGCCGAAGCGGGACTGCCTACGAGCAGTACTTC.

The V call is TRBV15, the J call TRBJ2-7; D is uncertain. The CDR3 sequence is 13 residues long. The germline V and J ends were trimmed by 3 bases and 6 bases, with 12 bases remaining between them. Germline CDR1 reads LNHNV; CDR2 reads YYDKDF (reference sequence). Written as DNA, the CDR3 is TGTGCCACCAGCAGTGGTGTACGAACCGAGCAGTACTTC. Encoded protein: CATSSGVRTEQYF.

J is TRBJ2-7 and V is TRBV7-9, with 8 bases identical to TRBD1. Per the germline V gene, CDR1 is SEHNR and CDR2 is FQNEAQ (reference sequence). The CDR3 is 15 residues long. Trimming at V came to 0 bases and at J to 4 bases, leaving 5 bases not matched to a gene. Here the CDR3 reads CASSLARTGPYEQYF. The CDR3 DNA is TGTGCCAGCAGCTTAGCCCGGACAGGGCCGTACGAGCAGTACTTC.